The 25 T cell receptor beta chains presented below share a single source sample, sequenced in a study of T cell responses to AZD1222 COVID-19 vaccine. Sequencing used immunoSEQ multiplex PCR; TCRdb keeps in-frame clones, though not all of them. Altogether roughly 140,000 clones are present, more than 70% being singletons, with the ten largest covering more than 3%. Specimen: peripheral blood, collected 28 days after the second AZD1222 dose. The receptors come from an adult who received the AZD1222 COVID-19 vaccine.

The chain joins TRBV5-1 to TRBJ1-2; D not resolved. V lost 0 bases, J lost 5 bases, and 5 bases lay in between. The CDR3 is 12 residues long. The V gene's germline CDR1 is SGHRS and CDR2 YFSETQ. The CDR3 sequence is CASSLDGYGYTF. The CDR3 DNA is TGCGCCAGCAGCTTGGACGGATATGGCTACACCTTC. Full variable domain (missing parts from reference TRBV5-1 and TRBJ1-2): KAGVTQTPRYLIKTRGQQVTLSCSPISGHRSVSWYQQTPGQGLQFLFEYFSETQRNKGNFPGRFSGRQFSNSRSEMNVSTLELGDSALYLCASSLDGYGYTFGSGTRLTVV.

The chain employs TRBV30 and TRBJ2-7; TRBD2 matches 12 bases. V trimming: 5 bases; J trimming: 6 bases; junction bases outside the gene matches: 5. Germline CDR1 reads GTSNPN; CDR2 reads SVGIG (reference sequence). The CDR3 sequence is 13 residues long. CDR3 in DNA: TGTGCCTGGGAGACTAGCGGGAGAGGCGAGCAGTACTTC. Protein product: CAWETSGRGEQYF.

This chain connects TRBV5-4 to TRBJ1-6, with D maybe TRBD1 (5 bases). CDR1 is SGHNT, CDR2 YYREEE, per germline (reference sequence). The V and J ends lost 0 bases and 16 bases respectively, with 23 bases between them. This CDR3 has 16 amino acids. The CDR3: CASSLGGVNGRMGLHF. The CDR3, as DNA: TGTGCCAGCAGCTTGGGGGGGGTGAACGGAAGGATGGGACTCCACTTT.

This clone showed up just a few times. The chain combines TRBV11-2 with TRBJ1-6; the match to TRBD1 covers 7 bases. The ends lost 5 bases at V and 9 bases at J; junction bases unmatched: 7. The germline gives CDR1 SGHAT, CDR2 FQNNGV. The CDR3 loop spans 14 amino acids. CDR3: CASSRRQGPSPLHF. CDR3 coding DNA: TGTGCCAGCAGCCGAAGACAGGGTCCTTCACCCCTCCACTTT.

This chain joins TRBV7-8 and TRBJ1-5, with D maybe TRBD1 (6 bases). V was trimmed by 2 bases and J by 5 bases, leaving 10 bases between them. This CDR3 comprises 14 residues. Germline assignment: CDR1 SGHVS and CDR2 FQNEAQ. DNA of the CDR3: TGTGCCAGCAGCTTATCTGACAGGTATCAGCCCCAGCATTTT. Protein sequence: CASSLSDRYQPQHF.

CDR3 loop: CASSYGGGEQFF. The CDR3 DNA reads as TGCGCCAGCAGCTATGGAGGGGGAGAGCAGTTCTTC. The chain joins TRBV5-1 to TRBJ2-1, with D perhaps being TRBD1 or TRBD2 (6 bases each). Per germline, CDR1 SGHRS and CDR2 YFSETQ. The CDR3 contains 12 residues. Trimming left V 3 bases short and J 10 bases short, with 11 bases between.

This clone appeared a single time. This chain connects TRBV9 to TRBJ2-1; TRBD1 aligns across 9 bases. With V trimmed by 4 bases and J by 2 bases, 4 bases remained unmatched. The CDR3 sequence is 15 residues long. Germline CDR1 and CDR2: SGDLS and YYNGEE. CDR3 protein: CASSSRTGAYNEQFF. In nucleotides, the CDR3 is TGTGCCAGCAGCTCGCGGACAGGGGCCTACAATGAGCAGTTCTTC.

The chain uses TRBV7-2 and TRBJ1-4; no clear D gene. Germline V lookup: CDR1 SGHTA, CDR2 FQGNSA. V lost 6 bases and J 3 bases, leaving 14 bases between the germline ends. The CDR3 contains 15 residues. The CDR3 DNA sequence: TGTGCCAGCAGTTTCGCCGCAGGCCCTAATGAAAAACTGTTTTTT. Translation: CASSFAAGPNEKLFF.

V is TRBV7-3 and J is TRBJ1-1; D not certain. The CDR3 consists of 15 residues. The V end lost 3 bases, the J end lost 12 bases, and 23 bases lay between the germline ends. The germline V gene encodes CDR1 SGHTA and CDR2 FQGTGA. The CDR3 here is CASSLVQALPPEPFF. For the CDR3, the DNA is TGTGCCAGCAGCTTGGTTCAGGCCCTCCCGCCGGAGCCTTTCTTT.

This chain connects TRBV7-2 to TRBJ2-1; D not resolved. This CDR3 comprises 12 residues. Germline V gives CDR1 SGHTA, CDR2 FQGNSA. V lost 2 bases and J lost 8, with 7 bases in between. Written as DNA, the CDR3 is TGTGCCAGCAGCTTAAGGGTAGATGAGCAGTTCTTC. Protein product: CASSLRVDEQFF.

This chain connects TRBV7-9 to TRBJ1-2, with D possibly TRBD1 on 5 matching bases. Per germline, CDR1 SEHNR and CDR2 FQNEAQ (reference sequence). The CDR3 has 15 residues. Trimming took 8 bases from V and 6 from J, leaving 22 bases between them. The CDR3, as DNA: TGTGCCAGCTCTCTCGGCGGGGGTAATGTCGATGGCTACACCTTC. Protein: CASSLGGGNVDGYTF.

This chain connects TRBV5-1 to TRBJ1-5, with D possibly TRBD1 on 6 matching bases. V was cut by 0 bases and J by 7 bases, with 14 bases left in between. The CDR3 length is 15 residues. Germline loops: CDR1 SGHRS, CDR2 YFSETQ. CDR3 loop: CASSLDREILQPQHF. The CDR3 nucleotides are TGCGCCAGCAGCTTGGACAGGGAAATTTTACAGCCCCAGCATTTT.

This chain connects TRBV6-6 to TRBJ1-4; 10 bases match TRBD1. CDR1 MNHNY and CDR2 SVGAGI come from the germline V gene (reference sequence). The CDR3 runs 17 residues. With V trimmed by 5 bases and J by 8 bases, 14 bases remained unmatched. The CDR3 sequence is CASSLTGTGVSGEKLFF. CDR3 sequence (DNA): TGTGCCAGCAGTCTTACCGGGACAGGGGTATCTGGGGAAAAACTGTTTTTT.

The CDR3 region is CASSPGEGQPYNEQFF. CDR3 bases: TGTGCCAGTAGTCCAGGGGAGGGACAGCCCTACAATGAGCAGTTCTTC. V and J are TRBV19 and TRBJ2-1; either TRBD1 or TRBD2 may supply D (7 bases each). The V end was cut by 5 bases, the J end by 2 bases, with 16 bases between. Looked up from germline, CDR1 is LNHDA and CDR2 is SQIVND (reference sequence). This CDR3 has 16 amino acids.

DNA for the CDR3: TGTGCCAGCAGTTCCGGGAACACCGGGGAGCTGTTTTTT. Amino acids: CASSSGNTGELFF. The J gene is TRBJ2-2, the V gene TRBV27; D remains ambiguous. The CDR3 is made up of 13 amino acids. V shed 4 bases and J shed 1 base, with 4 bases lying between them. Germline assignment: CDR1 MNHEY and CDR2 SMNVEV (reference sequence).

V is TRBV18 and J is TRBJ1-2; 9 bases match TRBD1. The CDR3 contains 16 residues. Germline CDR1 and CDR2: KGHSH and LQKENI. The V gene end was trimmed by 2 bases and the J gene end by 1 base; junction bases not matched to a gene: 5. The CDR3 sequence: CASSPAGTGFNYGYTF. DNA for the CDR3: TGTGCCAGCTCACCAGCCGGGACAGGGTTTAACTATGGCTACACCTTC. Together with reference TRBV18 and TRBJ1-2, the CDR3 gives the full variable domain: NAGVMQNPRHLVRRRGQEARLRCSPMKGHSHVYWYRQLPEEGLKFMVYLQKENIIDESGMPKERFSAEFPKEGPSILRIQQVVRGDSAAYFCASSPAGTGFNYGYTFGSGTRLTVV.

This clone was detected a few times. The V call is TRBV7-8, the J call TRBJ2-5; D remains ambiguous. The CDR3 has 11 residues. Trimming shortened V by 5 bases and J by 3 bases, and 4 bases separated the two germline ends. Germline V gene lookup returns CDR1 SGHVS and CDR2 FQNEAQ. This CDR3 reads CASSRKETQYF. CDR3 sequence (DNA): TGTGCCAGCAGCCGGAAAGAGACCCAGTACTTC.

V is TRBV12-3 or TRBV12-4 and J is TRBJ2-7; 7 nucleotides align to TRBD1. The CDR3 is made up of 12 amino acids. After removal of 8 bases from V and 6 bases from J, the junction contained 7 bases not matched to a gene. Here the CDR3 reads CASRTGNPEQYF. As DNA, the CDR3 is TGTGCCAGCCGGACAGGTAACCCCGAGCAGTACTTC.

This chain joins TRBV9 and TRBJ2-3; D ambiguous. Germline V lookup: CDR1 SGDLS, CDR2 YYNGEE. CDR3 size: 15 residues. V was clipped by 2 bases and J by 0 bases, with 10 bases between them. The CDR3 nucleotides read TGTGCCAGCAGCGTTGTCCAAACTAGCACAGATACGCAGTATTTT. Translated: CASSVVQTSTDTQYF.

The DNA for the CDR3 is TGTGCCATCAGTGACCAGACAGGGCGTGGCTACACCTTC. It translates to CAISDQTGRGYTF. The chain is built from TRBV10-3 and TRBJ1-2; TRBD1 aligns across 7 bases. Losses at the gene ends were 3 bases for V and 7 bases for J; bases not matched to a gene: 5. Germline CDR1 ENHRY, CDR2 SYGVKD. This CDR3 has 13 residues.

This chain uses TRBV5-4 with TRBJ2-3, with TRBD2 matching 7 bases. V gave up 4 bases and J gave up 1 base; unmatched junction bases: 6. This CDR3 is built from 15 residues. Per germline, CDR1 SGHNT and CDR2 YYREEE (reference sequence). The DNA for the CDR3 is TGTGCCAGCAGCATCATCCTAGCGGGCACAGATACGCAGTATTTT. Protein sequence: CASSIILAGTDTQYF.

The chain recombines TRBV7-2 with TRBJ2-5; 8 bases fit TRBD1. The CDR3 consists of 16 residues. Germline V lookup: CDR1 SGHTA, CDR2 FQGNSA. V was clipped by 4 bases and J by 5 bases; unmatched bases: 12. This CDR3 is CASSSSLTGGGETQYF. The CDR3 bases are TGTGCCAGCAGCTCCTCCCTTACAGGGGGTGGGGAGACCCAGTACTTC.

This clone has a single count. The chain links TRBV28 to TRBJ1-2; no clear D gene. V lost 10 bases, J lost 0 bases, and 6 bases lay in between. This CDR3 is built from 11 residues. From germline, CDR1 is MDHEN and CDR2 SYDVKM. Here the CDR3 reads CATTANYGYTF. The DNA for the CDR3 is TGTGCCACGACTGCTAACTATGGCTACACCTTC.

Comments on this clone: A read error may produce the germline difference seen at one junction end. This sequence joins TRBV7-6 and TRBJ2-2, with TRBD2 identical over 7 bases. The CDR3 contains 15 residues. Germline V gives CDR1 SGHVS, CDR2 FNYEAQ. The CDR3 DNA follows: TGTGCCAGCAGCCTAGCGGTCGGAGGGTCCGGGGAGCTGTTTTTT. Translated: CASSLAVGGSGELFF.

The V call is TRBV11-1, the J call TRBJ2-1; D is perhaps TRBD1 (5 bases). V lost 5 bases and J lost 0, with 8 bases in between. Germline loops: CDR1 SGHAT, CDR2 FQDESV (reference sequence). The CDR3 is made up of 14 amino acids. The CDR3 coding sequence is TGTGCCAGCAGCCAGGGTAACTCCTACAATGAGCAGTTCTTC. Translating gives CASSQGNSYNEQFF.